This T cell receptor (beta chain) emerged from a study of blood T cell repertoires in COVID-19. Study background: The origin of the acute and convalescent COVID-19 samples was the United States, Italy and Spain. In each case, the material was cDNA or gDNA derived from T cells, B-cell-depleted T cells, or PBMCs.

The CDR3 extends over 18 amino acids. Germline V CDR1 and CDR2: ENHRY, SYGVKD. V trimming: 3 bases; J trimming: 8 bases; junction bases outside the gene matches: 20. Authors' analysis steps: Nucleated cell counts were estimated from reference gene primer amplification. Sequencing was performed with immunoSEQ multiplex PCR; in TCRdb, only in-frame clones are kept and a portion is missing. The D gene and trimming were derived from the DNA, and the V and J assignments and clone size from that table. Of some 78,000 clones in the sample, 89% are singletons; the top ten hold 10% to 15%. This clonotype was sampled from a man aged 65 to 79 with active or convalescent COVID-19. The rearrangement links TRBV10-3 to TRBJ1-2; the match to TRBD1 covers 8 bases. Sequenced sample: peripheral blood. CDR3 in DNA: TGTGCCATCAGTGAACAACTTCGGGCTCGGACAGGGCTTGAGGGCTACACCTTC. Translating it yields CAISEQLRARTGLEGYTF.